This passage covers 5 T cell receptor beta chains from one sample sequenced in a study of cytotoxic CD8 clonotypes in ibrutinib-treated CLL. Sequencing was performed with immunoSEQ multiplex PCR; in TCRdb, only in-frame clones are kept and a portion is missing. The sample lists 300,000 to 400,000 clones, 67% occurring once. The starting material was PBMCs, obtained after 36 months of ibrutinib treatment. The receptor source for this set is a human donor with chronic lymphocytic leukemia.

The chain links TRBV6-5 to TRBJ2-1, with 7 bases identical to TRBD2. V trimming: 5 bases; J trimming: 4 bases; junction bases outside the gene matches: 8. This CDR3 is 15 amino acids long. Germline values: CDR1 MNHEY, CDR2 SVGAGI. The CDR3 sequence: CASSGRGTKYNEQFF. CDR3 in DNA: TGTGCCAGCAGTGGGAGAGGGACTAAATACAATGAGCAGTTCTTC.

CDR3 sequence (DNA): TGTGCCAGCTCACCATTGTGGTCCATAGCCAAAAACATTCAGTACTTC. It encodes CASSPLWSIAKNIQYF. The rearrangement links TRBV18 to TRBJ2-4, with D hard to call. Germline loops: CDR1 KGHSH, CDR2 LQKENI. Trimming cost V 2 bases and J 0 bases, with 11 bases left between them. The CDR3 length is 16 residues. Supplemented by reference TRBV18 and TRBJ2-4, the full variable domain reads NAGVMQNPRHLVRRRGQEARLRCSPMKGHSHVYWYRQLPEEGLKFMVYLQKENIIDESGMPKERFSAEFPKEGPSILRIQQVVRGDSAAYFCASSPLWSIAKNIQYFGAGTRLSVL.

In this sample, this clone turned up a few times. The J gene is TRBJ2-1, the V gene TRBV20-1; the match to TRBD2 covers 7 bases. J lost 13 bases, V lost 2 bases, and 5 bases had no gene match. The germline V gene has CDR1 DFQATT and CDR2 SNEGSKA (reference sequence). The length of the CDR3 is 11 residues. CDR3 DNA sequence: TGCAGTGCTAGAATCGGGACTACTCAGTTCTTC. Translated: CSARIGTTQFF.

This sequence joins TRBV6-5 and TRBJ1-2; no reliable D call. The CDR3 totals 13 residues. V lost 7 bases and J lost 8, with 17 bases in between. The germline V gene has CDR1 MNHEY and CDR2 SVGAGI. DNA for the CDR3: TGTGCCAGCACCAGGTCGTGGCCATTGGGCTACACCTTC. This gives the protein CASTRSWPLGYTF.

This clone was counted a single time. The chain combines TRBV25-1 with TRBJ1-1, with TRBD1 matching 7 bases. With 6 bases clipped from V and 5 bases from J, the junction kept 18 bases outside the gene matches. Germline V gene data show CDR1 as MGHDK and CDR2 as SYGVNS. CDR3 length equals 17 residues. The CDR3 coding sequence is TGTGCCAGCAGAGCTAACAGGGGAGAGATTGGTAGTACTGAAGCTTTCTTT. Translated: CASRANRGEIGSTEAFF.